This TCR beta chain is drawn from a study of T cells in women clearing cervical HPV infection. About the study: Controls' single incident HPV16 infection cleared within 12 months without precancer.

With V trimmed by 6 bases and J by 4 bases, 9 bases remained unmatched. This CDR3 is built from 16 residues. Germline V lookup: CDR1 SNHLY, CDR2 FYNNEI. In regard to this clone: Its matching antigen is unknown. The read terminates 3 residues before the CDR3 end, so the remaining end is supplied by the germline J gene.

immunoSEQ multiplex PCR used an average of roughly 1,100 ng genomic DNA. Clones were sequenced by immunoSEQ multiplex PCR, and TCRdb holds only the in-frame ones, with some missing. In all, the sample yields 30,000 to 45,000 clones. Whole-study findings and limits: TRBV6-7 relative abundance averaged around 0.11% in cases and around 0.17% in controls.

The sequenced material came from blood buffy coat. The clonotype originates from a woman between 18 and 75 years old with a cervical HPV16 infection that either progressed to CIN3+ or cleared (not recorded which). V usage is TRBV2 and J usage is TRBJ1-2; TRBD1 aligns across 12 bases. CDR3 bases read: TGTGCCAGCAGCCGGGACAGGGGGCAATTGAGCTATGGC. Its protein product is CASSRDRGQLSYG. The entire CDR3 sequence reads CASSRDRGQLSYGYTF.